A single sample is the source of the 14 T cell receptor beta chains below, sequenced in a study of OX40 agonist ivuxolimab in advanced cancers. The repertoire was sequenced with immunoSEQ multiplex PCR; TCRdb's copy has only in-frame clones and lacks some. The sample lists more than 55,000 clones, around 90% seen once, with 11% in the top ten. Specimen: CD4+ or CD8+ T cells sorted from blood, collected in a trial of the OX40 agonist ivuxolimab. The receptors originated from an adult with an advanced solid tumor such as melanoma, head and neck, liver or kidney cancer.

This clone was observed a handful of times. The chain employs TRBV30 and TRBJ2-3; tentative D call: TRBD2 (6 bases). V lost 4 bases, J lost 1 base, and 6 bases lay in between. CDR1 and CDR2 (germline): GTSNPN, SVGIG (reference sequence). This CDR3 region has 12 residues. The CDR3 DNA is TGTGCCTGGACTAGCGGCACAGATACGCAGTATTTT. Protein product: CAWTSGTDTQYF.

This sequence joins TRBV27 and TRBJ2-7; D not certain. Germline CDR1 and CDR2: MNHEY and SMNVEV (reference sequence). The CDR3 length is 13 residues. V gave up 2 bases and J gave up 6 bases, with 11 bases separating them. CDR3 nucleotide sequence: TGTGCCAGCAGTTTAGGCCAGTACCTCGAGCAGTACTTC. This translates into CASSLGQYLEQYF.

CDR3 protein: CATNRVNYNEQFF. The CDR3 region has the DNA TGTGCCACCAACAGGGTAAATTACAATGAGCAGTTCTTC. The genes are TRBV28 and TRBJ2-1; possible D gene TRBD1, 6 bases. From germline, CDR1 is MDHEN and CDR2 SYDVKM. V gave up 10 bases and J gave up 4 bases, with 14 bases separating them. The CDR3 has 13 amino acids.

The rearrangement links TRBV5-1 to TRBJ2-7; D tentatively reads TRBD1 or TRBD2 (5 bases each). Germline V gives CDR1 SGHRS, CDR2 YFSETQ. The CDR3 totals 12 residues. V was clipped by 4 bases and J by 3 bases, with 8 bases between them. CDR3: CASSPGGYEQYF. For the CDR3, the DNA is TGCGCCAGCAGCCCTGGGGGCTACGAGCAGTACTTC.

About this clone: An end of the junction differs from the germline gene, which may be a read error. The rearrangement links TRBV28 to TRBJ1-5, with TRBD1 as a possible D gene (6 bases). The CDR3 consists of 12 residues. CDR1 and CDR2 (germline): MDHEN, SYDVKM. The CDR3 DNA sequence: TGCGAGGCAGGGGATCCTAATCAGCCCCAGCATTTT. This codes for CEAGDPNQPQHF.

The rearrangement links TRBV5-8 to TRBJ2-5; 10 bases match TRBD1. Looked up from germline, CDR1 is SGHTS and CDR2 is YDEGEE. This CDR3 spans 14 amino acids. Trimming took 3 bases from V and 5 from J; bases not matched to a gene: 4. CDR3 DNA: TGTGCCAGCAGCTCCGGGACAGGGGTGGAGACCCAGTACTTC. It codes for CASSSGTGVETQYF.

By share, this clone ranks as medium-sized. The V and J genes are TRBV7-9 and TRBJ1-5; D is unclear. The CDR3 is made up of 12 amino acids. Trimming removed 4 bases from V and 4 bases from J, with 5 bases in between. Germline CDR1 reads SEHNR; CDR2 reads FQNEAQ (reference sequence). CDR3 amino acids: CASSSYNQPQHF. The CDR3 nucleotides are TGTGCCAGCAGCTCTTATAATCAGCCCCAGCATTTT.

The rearrangement uses TRBV10-3 and TRBJ1-1, with 8 bases lining up with TRBD1. Germline CDR1 is ENHRY and CDR2 is SYGVKD. This CDR3 is built from 12 residues. V was pared by 10 bases and J by 5 bases, with 6 bases of the junction left unmatched. The CDR3 DNA reads TGTGCCAGCCAGGGGGCACTTACTGAAGCTTTCTTT. Its protein product is CASQGALTEAFF.

V gene TRBV2 combines with J gene TRBJ2-1; D might be TRBD1 (6 bases). The CDR3 loop spans 15 amino acids. V lost 7 bases and J 7 bases, leaving 20 bases between the germline ends. CDR1 and CDR2 (germline): SNHLY, FYNNEI. CDR3 region: CASKPGSPTGNEQFF. DNA of the CDR3: TGTGCCAGCAAACCGGGATCGCCTACAGGGAATGAGCAGTTCTTC.

This chain links TRBV30 with TRBJ2-1; 8 nucleotides agree with TRBD1. The CDR3 loop spans 14 amino acids. Trimming cost V 5 bases and J 4 bases; bases outside gene matches: 7. Germline V lookup: CDR1 GTSNPN, CDR2 SVGIG (reference sequence). The CDR3 DNA reads TGTGCCTGGCATGACAGGGGCCCGTACAATGAGCAGTTCTTC. It encodes CAWHDRGPYNEQFF.

This clone was seen only once. V and J are TRBV18 and TRBJ2-3; D call uncertain. The CDR3 spans 12 residues. Germline V CDR1 and CDR2: KGHSH, LQKENI. Trimming cost V 2 bases and J 1 base, with 1 base left between them. Here the CDR3 reads CASSPGTDTQYF. The DNA for the CDR3 is TGTGCCAGCTCACCAGGCACAGATACGCAGTATTTT.

The chain combines TRBV19 with TRBJ1-5; the D is unclear. The V end was cut by 4 bases, the J end by 0 bases, with 19 bases between. Germline CDR1 reads LNHDA; CDR2 reads SQIVND (reference sequence). This CDR3 contains 18 residues. The CDR3 DNA reads as TGTGCCAGTAGTACCTGGGCCCCCGGCCAACGTAGCAATCAGCCCCAGCATTTT. It is translated as CASSTWAPGQRSNQPQHF.

The rearrangement joins TRBV13 to TRBJ1-1, with D maybe TRBD1 (6 bases). Per germline, CDR1 PRHDT and CDR2 FYEKMQ (reference sequence). The CDR3 is 13 residues long. Trimming cost V 10 bases and J 3 bases, with 15 bases left between them. The CDR3 DNA reads as TGTGCCACCAAAGGACAGATTTACACTGAAGCTTTCTTT. This codes for CATKGQIYTEAFF.

J is TRBJ2-4 and V is TRBV30; D remains ambiguous. This CDR3 comprises 13 residues. CDR1 and CDR2 from the germline V gene are GTSNPN and SVGIG (reference sequence). Deletions cut 1 base from V and 0 bases from J, with 4 bases between. The CDR3 protein is CAWSDLAKNIQYF. The CDR3 coding sequence is TGTGCCTGGAGTGACCTAGCCAAAAACATTCAGTACTTC.